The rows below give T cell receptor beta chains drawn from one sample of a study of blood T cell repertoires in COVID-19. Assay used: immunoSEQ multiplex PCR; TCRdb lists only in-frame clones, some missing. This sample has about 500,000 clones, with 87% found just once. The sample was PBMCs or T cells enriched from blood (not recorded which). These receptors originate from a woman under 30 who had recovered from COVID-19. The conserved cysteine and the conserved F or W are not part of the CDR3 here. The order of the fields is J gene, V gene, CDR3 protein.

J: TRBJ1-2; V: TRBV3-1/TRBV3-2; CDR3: ASNRGVERNGYT
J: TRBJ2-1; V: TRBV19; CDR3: ASSIFGTGVWDEQF
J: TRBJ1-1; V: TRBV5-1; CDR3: ASSLYGPVTRREGRTEAF
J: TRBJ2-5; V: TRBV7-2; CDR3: ASSLGEWETQY
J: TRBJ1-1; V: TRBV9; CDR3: ASSVDQGEAF
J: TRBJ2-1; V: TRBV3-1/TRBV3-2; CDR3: ASSAGLASVGEQF
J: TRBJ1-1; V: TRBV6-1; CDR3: ASSEKRRPNTEAF
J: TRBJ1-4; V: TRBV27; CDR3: ATRGSGEKLF
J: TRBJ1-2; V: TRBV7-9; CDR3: ASSLSGGVSGYT
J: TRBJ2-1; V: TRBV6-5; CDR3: ASRASGGDDEQF
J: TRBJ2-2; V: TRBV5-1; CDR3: ASSLGVTGELF
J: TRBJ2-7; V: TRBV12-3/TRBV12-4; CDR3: ASSKDRDYEQY
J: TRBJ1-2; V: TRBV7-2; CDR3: ASSLMEAGNYGYT
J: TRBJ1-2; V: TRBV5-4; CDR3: ASRGDWRVTGGADYGYT
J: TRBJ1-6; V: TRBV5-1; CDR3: ASSLGQGSPLH
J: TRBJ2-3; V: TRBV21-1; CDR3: ASSRHKREQGCSTQY
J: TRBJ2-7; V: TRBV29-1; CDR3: SVEETDDEQY
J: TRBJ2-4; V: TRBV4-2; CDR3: ASSQPGLQNIQY
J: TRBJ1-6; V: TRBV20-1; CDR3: SAKDRVSLH
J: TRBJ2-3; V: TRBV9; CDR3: ASSVWGPRTDTQY
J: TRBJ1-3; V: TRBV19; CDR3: ASSTPRAAYSGNTIY
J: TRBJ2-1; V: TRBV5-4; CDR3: ASSLGQGPLNEQF
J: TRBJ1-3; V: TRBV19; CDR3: ASSIGASSGNTIY
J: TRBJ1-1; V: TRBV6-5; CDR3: ASTIQVGREAF
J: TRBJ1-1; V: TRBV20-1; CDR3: SASTGHTEAF
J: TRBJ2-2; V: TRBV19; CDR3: ARLDRGNTGELF
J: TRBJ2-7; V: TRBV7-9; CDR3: ASTPGGADYEQY
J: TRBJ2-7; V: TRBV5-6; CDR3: ASSPGGGSSYEQY
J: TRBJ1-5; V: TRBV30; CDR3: AWSGDRYQPQH
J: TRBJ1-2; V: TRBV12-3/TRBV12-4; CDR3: ASTVGQYYGYT
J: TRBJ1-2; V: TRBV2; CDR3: ATGQPYGYT
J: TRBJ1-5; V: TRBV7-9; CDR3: ASSAGQGEQPQH
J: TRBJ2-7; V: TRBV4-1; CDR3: ASSRPGQNSYEQY
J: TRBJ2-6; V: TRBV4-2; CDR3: ASSQVVTGASGANVLT
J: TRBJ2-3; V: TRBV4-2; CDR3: ASSQDPGTSGGAGKDTQY
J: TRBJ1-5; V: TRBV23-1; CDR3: ASSHPLEDRGQPQH
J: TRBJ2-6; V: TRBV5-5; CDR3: ASSSGTGRGSGANVLT
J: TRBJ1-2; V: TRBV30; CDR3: AWSAPLGLSDYGYT